This T cell receptor (beta chain) was sequenced during a study of blood T cell repertoires in COVID-19. About the study: Acute and convalescent COVID-19 samples came from the United States, Italy and Spain.

This clone was counted a few times. In the authors' methods: The authors estimated nucleated cell counts from reference gene primer amplification. Sequencing used immunoSEQ multiplex PCR; TCRdb keeps in-frame clones, though not all of them. V and J calls and clone size come straight from that table; D and trimming were deduced from the DNA. The sample includes around 220,000 clones, approximately 80% of them seen just once. Germline loops: CDR1 MNHEY, CDR2 SVGAGI. CDR3 size: 15 residues. The V segment lost 8 bases and the J segment 3 bases; nucleotides outside the gene matches: 9. V is TRBV6-5 and J is TRBJ2-3, with TRBD1 matching 9 bases. The sequenced sample was peripheral blood. The source is a woman between 40 and 50 years old with active or convalescent COVID-19. This CDR3 reads CASSTDRGRTDTQYF. The CDR3 DNA is TGTGCCAGCTCTACGGACAGGGGTCGAACAGATACGCAGTATTTT.